These 16 T cell receptor beta chains were sequenced from one sample in a study of CD8 T cells in Susac syndrome (dated by TCRdb to the late 2010s). The library was prepared using the immunoSEQ multiplex PCR assay. RNA was extracted using the RNeasy kit, and 0.5 to 1 microgram was reverse transcribed with random hexamers. The public sequencing data were trimmed at Q25 with fastp and processed into clonotypes with MiXCR by TCRdb, which kept only in-frame beta chains. Here each entry gathers all rows of one CDR3 protein and keeps the most common genes and DNA. The sample table lists nearly 70,000 distinct CDR3 sequences, just under 95% of them with a count of one. About 0.25% of the sample is held by the ten biggest clonotypes. The specimen was CD8+ T cells from PBMCs. The receptors shown here come from a human donor in good health.

A word on this clonotype: A junction boundary mismatches the germline segment, possibly from a read error. The chain combines TRBV5-1 with TRBJ2-1; D is unresolved. The CDR3 runs 12 residues. Per the germline V gene, CDR1 is SGHRS and CDR2 is YFSETQ. The CDR3 DNA reads TGCGCCAGCAGCTTGGGCCGAAACGACCATGTCTTC. Translation: CASSLGRNDHVF.

J is TRBJ2-3 and V is TRBV5-1; D is unclear. The germline V gene has CDR1 SGHRS and CDR2 YFSETQ. This CDR3 has 15 amino acids. V lost 10 bases and J lost 3, with 21 bases in between. DNA of the CDR3: TGCGCCTCCAGCTTGTGGCCGGACGGAACAGATACGCAGTATTTT. Its translation is CASSLWPDGTDTQYF.

The chain has TRBV7-6 and TRBJ1-4; D not certain. V gave up 7 bases and J gave up 0 bases, with 12 bases separating them. Germline V CDR1 and CDR2: SGHVS, FNYEAQ. The CDR3 sequence is 15 residues long. CDR3 coding DNA: TGTGCCAGCACCCCAACAGTAGCAACTAATGAAAAACTGTTTTTT. It is translated as CASTPTVATNEKLFF.

This clonotype was detected only once. The J gene is TRBJ2-7, the V gene TRBV20-1, with a tentative D call TRBD2 (6 bases). Trimming took off 0 bases at V and 4 bases at J, with 10 bases between the two ends. Germline CDR1 reads DFQATT; CDR2 reads SNEGSKA (reference sequence). CDR3 length equals 13 residues. The CDR3 DNA reads TGCAGTGCTAGAGAACGGGGGATGTACGAGCAGTACGTC. Translated: CSARERGMYEQYV.

The V and J genes are TRBV6-1 and TRBJ1-2; 8 bases are shared with TRBD1. The V segment lost 0 bases and the J segment 5 bases; nucleotides outside the gene matches: 8. This CDR3 spans 16 amino acids. The germline gives CDR1 MNHNS, CDR2 SASEGT. CDR3 sequence reads: CASSEARTGFLYGYTF. Here the CDR3 DNA reads TGTGCCAGCAGTGAAGCGCGGACAGGGTTTCTTTATGGCTACACCTTC.

V gene TRBV13 combines with J gene TRBJ1-2, with a possible D match to TRBD1 (6 bases). V was pared by 2 bases and J by 0 bases, with 10 bases between. The CDR3 is made up of 15 amino acids. The germline CDR1 and CDR2 sequences are PRHDT and FYEKMQ (reference sequence). CDR3 loop: CASSLFGTSNYGYTF. CDR3 nucleotides: TGTGCCAGCAGCTTATTCGGGACATCTAACTATGGCTACACCTTC.

The V gene is TRBV6-1, the J gene TRBJ1-6, with TRBD1 matching over 7 bases. The germline CDR1 and CDR2 sequences are MNHNS and SASEGT. This CDR3 has 18 residues. V shed 6 bases, J shed 0 bases, and the junction held 11 bases outside the gene matches. The CDR3 DNA reads as TGTGCCAGCAGCACCCCCGGACAGGTCTTCTCCTATAATTCACCCCTCCACTTT. Protein product: CASSTPGQVFSYNSPLHF.

This clonotype was seen once. The chain has TRBV11-2 and TRBJ2-4; D might be TRBD2 (5 bases). This CDR3 has 11 amino acids. V was trimmed by 8 bases and J by 5 bases, leaving 7 bases between them. Germline V gene sequence: CDR1 SGHAT, CDR2 FQNNGV. CDR3 amino acids: CASSGENIQYF. The CDR3 DNA follows: TGTGCCAGCTCCGGGGAAAACATTCAGTACTTC.

The gene calls are TRBV28 and TRBJ2-7; D unclear. The CDR3 consists of 12 residues. Trimming shortened V by 2 bases and J by 1 base, and 3 bases separated the two germline ends. Germline V gene data show CDR1 as MDHEN and CDR2 as SYDVKM. CDR3 region: CASSLVSYEQYV. CDR3 DNA sequence: TGTGCCAGCAGTTTAGTGTCCTACGAGCAGTACGTC.

This chain connects TRBV7-3 to TRBJ1-2, with unresolved D. The germline V and J ends were trimmed by 5 bases and 2 bases, with 9 bases remaining between them. Germline CDR1 is SGHTA and CDR2 is FQGTGA. The CDR3 is 13 residues long. The CDR3 DNA is TGTGCCAGCAGCCCCGGGCAGAACTATGGCTACACCTTC. It encodes CASSPGQNYGYTF.

V gene TRBV2 combines with J gene TRBJ2-7; D is perhaps TRBD1 (6 bases). This CDR3 is 12 amino acids long. The germline V and J ends were trimmed by 6 bases and 6 bases, with 12 bases remaining between them. Germline loops: CDR1 SNHLY, CDR2 FYNNEI. The CDR3 spells CASSADSGEQYF. The CDR3 DNA follows: TGTGCCAGCAGCGCGGACAGTGGCGAGCAGTACTTC.

This chain joins TRBV12-3 or TRBV12-4 and TRBJ2-7; D may match TRBD1 or TRBD2 (5 bases each). The CDR3 covers 17 residues. Trimming took 1 base from V and 0 from J, leaving 16 bases between them. CDR3 amino acids: CASSLGGVGVDSYEQYF. CDR3 DNA: TGTGCCAGCAGTTTAGGAGGGGTAGGGGTTGACTCCTACGAGCAGTACTTC.

The rearrangement joins TRBV4-1 to TRBJ2-3; D perhaps matches TRBD2 (6 bases). The V end lost 0 bases, the J end lost 4 bases, and 8 bases lay between the germline ends. The CDR3 has 14 residues. Per germline, CDR1 MGHRA and CDR2 YSYEKL. The CDR3 here is CASSQETGADTQYF. As DNA, the CDR3 is TGCGCCAGCAGCCAAGAAACGGGGGCAGATACGCAGTATTTT.

The J gene is TRBJ2-1, the V gene TRBV7-2; 10 bases agree with TRBD2. Germline-derived CDR1 and CDR2 are SGHTA and FQGNSA. The V segment lost 6 bases and the J segment 1 base; nucleotides outside the gene matches: 6. This CDR3 has 16 residues. The CDR3 spells CASRRTSGPSYNEQFF. The CDR3 DNA follows: TGTGCCAGCAGGCGGACTAGCGGACCTTCCTACAATGAGCAGTTCTTC.

The chain couples TRBV27 to TRBJ1-2; 12 nucleotides agree with TRBD1. The trim removed 5 bases at V and 4 bases at J, leaving 11 bases unmatched. The germline V gene encodes CDR1 MNHEY and CDR2 SMNVEV (reference sequence). This CDR3 comprises 17 residues. In DNA, the CDR3 is TGTGCCAGCAGTCCAACCGGGACAGGGGGCGCGAGCTATGGCTACACCTTC. Residues: CASSPTGTGGASYGYTF.

The chain uses TRBV4-1 and TRBJ1-1; a weak D match, TRBD1 (5 bases). V lost 6 bases to trimming and J lost 1 base, with 9 bases between them. Germline V gene data show CDR1 as MGHRA and CDR2 as YSYEKL. CDR3 length: 13 amino acids. The chain's CDR3 is CASRAGTNTEAFF. The CDR3 bases are TGCGCCAGCAGGGCCGGGACGAACACTGAAGCTTTCTTT.